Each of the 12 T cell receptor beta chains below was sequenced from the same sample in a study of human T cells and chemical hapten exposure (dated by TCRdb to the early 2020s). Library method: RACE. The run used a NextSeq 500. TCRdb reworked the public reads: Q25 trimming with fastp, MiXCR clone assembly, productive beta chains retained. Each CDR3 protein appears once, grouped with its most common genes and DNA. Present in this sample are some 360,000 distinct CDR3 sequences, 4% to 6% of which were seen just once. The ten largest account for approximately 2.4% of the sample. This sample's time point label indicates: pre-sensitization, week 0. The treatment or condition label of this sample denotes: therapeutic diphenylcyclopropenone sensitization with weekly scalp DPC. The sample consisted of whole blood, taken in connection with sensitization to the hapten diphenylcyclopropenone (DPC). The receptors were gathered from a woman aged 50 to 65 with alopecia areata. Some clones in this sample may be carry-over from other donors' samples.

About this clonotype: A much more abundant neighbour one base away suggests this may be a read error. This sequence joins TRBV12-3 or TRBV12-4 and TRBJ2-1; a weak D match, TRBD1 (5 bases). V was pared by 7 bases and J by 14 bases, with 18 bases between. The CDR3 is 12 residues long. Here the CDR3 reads CASNATDRQKFF. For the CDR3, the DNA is TGTGCCAGCAATGCCACGGACCGACAGAAGTTCTTC.

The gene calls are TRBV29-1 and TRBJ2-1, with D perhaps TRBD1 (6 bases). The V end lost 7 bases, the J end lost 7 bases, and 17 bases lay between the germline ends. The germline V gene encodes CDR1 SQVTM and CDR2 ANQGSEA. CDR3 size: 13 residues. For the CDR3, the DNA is TGCAGCGGTTGGCAGGGGTTTACGAATGAGCAGTTCTTC. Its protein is CSGWQGFTNEQFF.

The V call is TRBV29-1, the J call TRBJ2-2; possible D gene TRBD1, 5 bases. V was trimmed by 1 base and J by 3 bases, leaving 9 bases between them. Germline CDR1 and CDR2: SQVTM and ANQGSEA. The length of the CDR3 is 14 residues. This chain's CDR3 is CSVEGRQYTGELFF. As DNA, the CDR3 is TGCAGCGTTGAAGGCCGACAGTACACCGGGGAGCTGTTTTTT.

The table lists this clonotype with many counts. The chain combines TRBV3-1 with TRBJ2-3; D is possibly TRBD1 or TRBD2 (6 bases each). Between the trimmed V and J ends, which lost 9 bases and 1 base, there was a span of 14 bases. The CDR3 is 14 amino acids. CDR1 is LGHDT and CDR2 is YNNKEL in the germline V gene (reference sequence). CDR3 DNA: TGTGCCAGTACTCTCGGGGGCCGCACAGATACGCAGTATTTT. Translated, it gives CASTLGGRTDTQYF.

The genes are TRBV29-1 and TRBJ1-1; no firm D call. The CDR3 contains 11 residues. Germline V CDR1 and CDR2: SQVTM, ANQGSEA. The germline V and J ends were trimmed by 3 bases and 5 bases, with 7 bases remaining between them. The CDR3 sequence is CSVDSATEAFF. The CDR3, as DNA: TGCAGCGTTGATTCGGCGACTGAAGCTTTCTTT.

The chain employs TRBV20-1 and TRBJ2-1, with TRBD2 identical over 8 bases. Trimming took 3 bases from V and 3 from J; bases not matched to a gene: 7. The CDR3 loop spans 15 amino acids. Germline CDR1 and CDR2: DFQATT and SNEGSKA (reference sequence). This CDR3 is CSARGSAGVYNEQFF. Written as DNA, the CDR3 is TGCAGTGCTAGGGGATCAGCGGGGGTCTACAATGAGCAGTTCTTC.

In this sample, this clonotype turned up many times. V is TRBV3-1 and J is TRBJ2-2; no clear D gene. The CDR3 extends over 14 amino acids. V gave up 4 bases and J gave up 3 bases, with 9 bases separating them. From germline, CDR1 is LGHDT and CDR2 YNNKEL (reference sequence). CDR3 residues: CASSPGPDTGELFF. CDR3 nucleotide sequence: TGTGCCAGCAGCCCCGGCCCCGACACCGGGGAGCTGTTTTTT.

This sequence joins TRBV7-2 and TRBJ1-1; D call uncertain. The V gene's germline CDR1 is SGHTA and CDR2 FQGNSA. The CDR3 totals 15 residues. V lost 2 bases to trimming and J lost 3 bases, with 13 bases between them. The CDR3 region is CASSLSLTSDTEAFF. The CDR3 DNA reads TGTGCCAGCAGCTTATCCCTCACAAGCGACACTGAAGCTTTCTTT.

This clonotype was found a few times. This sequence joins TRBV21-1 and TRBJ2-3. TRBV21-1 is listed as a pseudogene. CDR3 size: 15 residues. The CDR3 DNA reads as TGTGCCAGCAGCAAAGGTAGATCCAGCACAGATACGCAGTATTTT. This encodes CASSKGRSSTDTQYF.

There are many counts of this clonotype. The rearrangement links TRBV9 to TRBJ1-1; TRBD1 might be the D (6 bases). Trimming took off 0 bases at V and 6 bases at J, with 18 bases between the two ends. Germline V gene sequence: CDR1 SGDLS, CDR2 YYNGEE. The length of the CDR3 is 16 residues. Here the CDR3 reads CASSVGQEVFGAEAFF. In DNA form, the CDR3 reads TGTGCCAGCAGCGTAGGACAGGAAGTTTTTGGGGCTGAAGCTTTCTTT. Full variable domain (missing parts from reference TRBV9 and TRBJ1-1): DSGVTQTPKHLITATGQRVTLRCSPRSGDLSVYWYQQSLDQGLQFLIQYYNGEERAKGNILERFSAQQFPDLHSELNLSSLELGDSALYFCASSVGQEVFGAEAFFGQGTRLTVV.

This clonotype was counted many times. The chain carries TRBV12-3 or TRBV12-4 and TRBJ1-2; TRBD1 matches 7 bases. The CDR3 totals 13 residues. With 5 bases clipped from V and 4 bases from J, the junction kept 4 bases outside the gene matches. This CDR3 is CASSQQGFYGYTF. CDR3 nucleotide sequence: TGTGCCAGCAGTCAACAGGGGTTCTATGGCTACACCTTC.

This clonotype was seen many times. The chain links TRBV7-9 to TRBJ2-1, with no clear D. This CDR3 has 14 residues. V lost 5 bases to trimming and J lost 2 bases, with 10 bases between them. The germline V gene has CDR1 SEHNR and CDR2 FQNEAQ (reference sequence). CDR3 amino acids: CASSPTTPYNEQFF. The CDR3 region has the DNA TGTGCCAGCAGCCCTACTACCCCCTACAATGAGCAGTTCTTC.